A single T cell receptor (beta chain) is shown here with its context. What it binds is unknown. The data are from a study of CD8 T cells in ankylosing spondylitis. Study findings and constraints: Reported data indicate significant enrichment of disease-linked clones within matched ankylosing spondylitis synovial fluid. It appeared that ankylosing spondylitis blood was characterized by a TCR beta motif of roughly 8 highly homologous variants. Prior work had noted some motif variants in reactive arthritis blood and synovial fluid.

Germline CDR1 LGHDT, CDR2 YNNKEL (reference sequence). Between the trimmed V and J ends, which lost 4 bases and 10 bases, there was a span of 12 bases. CDR3 length: 12 amino acids. Generation of TCR beta libraries employed quantitative 5'-RACE incorporating molecular barcodes. TCRdb reprocessed the 5' RACE reads with MiXCR, giving one entry per CDR3 protein. The sample lists over 600,000 distinct CDR3 sequences, around 20% occurring once. The rearrangement joins TRBV3-1 to TRBJ2-3, with D tentatively TRBD2 (6 bases). The sequence was collected from a male donor with ankylosing spondylitis. The sample taken for sequencing was blood, either unsorted or a sorted T cell fraction (not recorded which). In DNA form, the CDR3 reads TGTGCCAGCAGCCTGGGACTCCGTCCGCAGTATTTT. Protein sequence: CASSLGLRPQYF.